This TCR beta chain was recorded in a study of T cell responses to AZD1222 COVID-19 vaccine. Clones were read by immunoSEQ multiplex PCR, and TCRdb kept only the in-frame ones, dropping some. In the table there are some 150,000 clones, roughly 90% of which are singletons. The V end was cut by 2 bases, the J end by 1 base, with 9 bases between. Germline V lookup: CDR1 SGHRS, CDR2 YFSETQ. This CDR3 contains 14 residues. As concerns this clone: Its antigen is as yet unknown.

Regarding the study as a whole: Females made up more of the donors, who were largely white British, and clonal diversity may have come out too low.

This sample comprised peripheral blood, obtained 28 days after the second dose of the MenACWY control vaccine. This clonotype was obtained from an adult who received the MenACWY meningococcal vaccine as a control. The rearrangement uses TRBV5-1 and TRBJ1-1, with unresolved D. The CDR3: CASSLRFWNTEAFF. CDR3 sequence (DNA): TGCGCCAGCAGCTTAAGGTTCTGGAACACTGAAGCTTTCTTT.